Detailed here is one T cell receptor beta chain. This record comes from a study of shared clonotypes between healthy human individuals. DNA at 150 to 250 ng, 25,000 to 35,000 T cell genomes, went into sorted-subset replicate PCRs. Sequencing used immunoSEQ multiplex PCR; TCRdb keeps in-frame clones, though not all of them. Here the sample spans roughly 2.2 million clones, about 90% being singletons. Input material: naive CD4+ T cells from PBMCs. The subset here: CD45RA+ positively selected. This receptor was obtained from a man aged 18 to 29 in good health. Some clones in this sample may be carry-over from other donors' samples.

The CDR3 sequence: CASRKKSNYGYTF. In nucleotides, the CDR3 is TGTGCCAGCAGAAAGAAGTCTAACTATGGCTACACCTTC. V gene TRBV28 combines with J gene TRBJ1-2; D ambiguous. The CDR3 consists of 13 residues. Germline-derived CDR1 and CDR2 are MDHEN and SYDVKM. Trimming took off 6 bases at V and 0 bases at J, with 8 bases between the two ends.